The 12 T cell receptor beta chains reported below all come from one sample, sequenced in a study of T cell changes during pregnancy in multiple sclerosis. TCRdb's copy holds only in-frame clones and misses some; the assay was immunoSEQ multiplex PCR. Seen here are approximately 66,000 clones, more than 85% observed once, and the top ten hold about 5.8%. Sequencing used CD8+ T cells from peripheral blood mononuclear cells, obtained before pregnancy. The receptors stem from a female donor with multiple sclerosis, enrolled in a pregnancy study.

This chain joins TRBV27 and TRBJ2-7, with 7 bases identical to TRBD1. In germline, CDR1 is MNHEY, CDR2 SMNVEV (reference sequence). This CDR3 contains 14 residues. The J segment lost 1 base and the V segment lost 5 bases, leaving 5 bases of the junction unmatched. The CDR3 DNA is TGTGCCAGCAGTCCCTGGACAGGATCCTACGAGCAGTACTTC. This codes for CASSPWTGSYEQYF.

As for this clone: The same CDR3 is also encoded by other DNA sequences in this sample. CDR3 nucleotide sequence: TGTGCCAGCAGCGTAGGAGGGACAGCCTACGAGCAGTACTTC. It is translated as CASSVGGTAYEQYF. The chain recombines TRBV9 with TRBJ2-7; 7 bases match TRBD1. Germline V lookup: CDR1 SGDLS, CDR2 YYNGEE. CDR3 length: 14 residues. V dropped 0 bases and J dropped 2; count of bases not matched to a gene: 2.

The CDR3 nucleotides read TGTGCCAGCAGTGAAGGGCTAGCGGGGGGAAGCACAGATACGCAGTATTTT. Its protein product is CASSEGLAGGSTDTQYF. This rearrangement joins TRBV2 to TRBJ2-3; 11 bases map to TRBD2. The CDR3 spans 17 residues. The V segment lost 1 base and the J segment 0 bases; nucleotides outside the gene matches: 3. Per the germline V gene, CDR1 is SNHLY and CDR2 is FYNNEI.

The rearrangement links TRBV4-1 to TRBJ1-4; 10 bases align to TRBD1. Per germline, CDR1 MGHRA and CDR2 YSYEKL. The CDR3 runs to 15 residues. V lost 5 bases to trimming and J lost 8 bases; unmatched junction nucleotides: 8. The chain's CDR3 is CASSFPGQGHEKLFF. DNA for the CDR3: TGCGCCAGCAGCTTTCCGGGACAGGGGCACGAAAAACTGTTTTTT.

The chain couples TRBV4-1 to TRBJ2-1, with a weak D call TRBD2 (5 bases). CDR1 and CDR2 from the germline V gene are MGHRA and YSYEKL. V shed 3 bases and J shed 3 bases, with 9 bases lying between them. This CDR3 region has 14 residues. In DNA, the CDR3 is TGCGCCAGCAGCCAGTCGGGGAACTACAATGAGCAGTTCTTC. It is translated as CASSQSGNYNEQFF.

This chain links TRBV5-5 with TRBJ1-2; maybe TRBD1 (5 bases). The germline gives CDR1 SGHKS, CDR2 YYEKEE (reference sequence). Trimming stripped 4 bases from V and 5 bases from J, with 21 bases between. CDR3 length: 16 residues. The chain's CDR3 is CASSHPDSEPLYGYTF. CDR3 DNA: TGTGCCAGCAGCCACCCCGACAGCGAACCACTATATGGCTACACCTTC.

The CDR3 DNA is TGTGCCAGCAGCCCCCCCCTCGGACAGTGGGCTTTCTTT. Its protein product is CASSPPLGQWAFF. This chain joins TRBV13 and TRBJ1-1, with D possibly being TRBD1 (6 bases). The V gene lost 5 bases and the J gene lost 11 bases, with 18 bases spanning the gap. Germline CDR1 PRHDT, CDR2 FYEKMQ (reference sequence). CDR3 length: 13 residues. Looking up the rest from reference TRBV13 and TRBJ1-1 gives the full variable domain: AAGVIQSPRHLIKEKRETATLKCYPIPRHDTVYWYQQGPGQDPQFLISFYEKMQSDKGSIPDRFSAQQFSDYHSELNMSSLELGDSALYFCASSPPLGQWAFFGQGTRLTVV.

The count of this clone is one. V and J are TRBV7-8 and TRBJ1-1, with 7 bases aligning to TRBD1. Germline lookup yields CDR1 SGHVS and CDR2 FQNEAQ. The CDR3 runs to 14 residues. V lost 5 bases to trimming and J lost 1 base; unmatched junction nucleotides: 4. CDR3 in amino acids: CASSPTGPNTEAFF. The DNA for the CDR3 is TGTGCCAGCAGCCCGACAGGGCCGAACACTGAAGCTTTCTTT.

The V gene is TRBV19, the J gene TRBJ1-4, with a tentative D call TRBD1 (6 bases). The CDR3 contains 14 residues. Germline V gene sequence: CDR1 LNHDA, CDR2 SQIVND (reference sequence). The V gene lost 3 bases and the J gene lost 4 bases, with 9 bases spanning the gap. The CDR3 DNA reads TGTGCCAGTAGTATGACAGGCCATAATGAAAAACTGTTTTTT. This translates into CASSMTGHNEKLFF. The full variable domain, rest sourced from reference TRBV19 and TRBJ1-4, is DGGITQSPKYLFRKEGQNVTLSCEQNLNHDAMYWYRQDPGQGLRLIYYSQIVNDFQKGDIAEGYSVSREKKESFPLTVTSAQKNPTAFYLCASSMTGHNEKLFFGSGTQLSVL.

V and J are TRBV15 and TRBJ1-2; the match to TRBD1 covers 8 bases. The germline CDR1 and CDR2 sequences are LNHNV and YYDKDF (reference sequence). The CDR3 runs to 17 residues. The trim removed 1 base at V and 1 base at J, leaving 8 bases unmatched. CDR3 bases: TGTGCCACCAGCAGAGGACCCGGGACAGGAAATAACTATGGCTACACCTTC. Encoded protein: CATSRGPGTGNNYGYTF. Full variable domain (missing parts from reference TRBV15 and TRBJ1-2): DAMVIQNPRYQVTQFGKPVTLSCSQTLNHNVMYWYQQKSSQAPKLLFHYYDKDFNNEADTPDNFQSRRPNTSFCFLDIRSPGLGDTAMYLCATSRGPGTGNNYGYTFGSGTRLTVV.

This chain connects TRBV18 to TRBJ2-5; 9 nucleotides line up with TRBD1. The V and J ends lost 4 bases and 0 bases, in that order; junction bases with no gene match: 3. CDR1 is KGHSH, CDR2 LQKENI, per germline. This CDR3 has 15 amino acids. The CDR3 region has the DNA TGTGCCAGCTCACTCGGGACAGGGTACCAAGAGACCCAGTACTTC. Amino acid sequence: CASSLGTGYQETQYF. Variable domain in full (rest from reference TRBV18 and TRBJ2-5): NAGVMQNPRHLVRRRGQEARLRCSPMKGHSHVYWYRQLPEEGLKFMVYLQKENIIDESGMPKERFSAEFPKEGPSILRIQQVVRGDSAAYFCASSLGTGYQETQYFGPGTRLLVL.

V is TRBV27 and J is TRBJ1-6; TRBD1 aligns across 9 bases. This CDR3 comprises 16 residues. The V segment lost 2 bases and the J segment 5 bases; nucleotides outside the gene matches: 4. The germline V gene encodes CDR1 MNHEY and CDR2 SMNVEV (reference sequence). The CDR3 region is CASSLTGQGNNSPLHF. In DNA form, the CDR3 reads TGTGCCAGCAGTTTAACGGGACAGGGTAATAATTCACCCCTCCACTTT.